Shown below are 9 T cell receptor beta chains from a single sample sequenced in a study of blood T cell repertoires in COVID-19. The data were produced by immunoSEQ multiplex PCR, yet TCRdb's version contains in-frame clones alone and is incomplete. In the table there are more than 150,000 clones, roughly three quarters of which are singletons. The source material was PBMCs or T cells enriched from blood (not recorded which). The receptors come from a man aged 55 to 69 who had been exposed to COVID-19.

V gene TRBV6-1 combines with J gene TRBJ2-5; D remains unclear. Trimming cost V 3 bases and J 9 bases, with 8 bases left between them. Germline assignment: CDR1 MNHNS and CDR2 SASEGT. The CDR3 extends over 11 amino acids. CDR3 in DNA: TGTGCCAGCAGTGAGTCGGTTTCCCAGTACTTC. This codes for CASSESVSQYF.

The chain has TRBV5-1 and TRBJ1-1; 8 bases fit TRBD1. Germline loops: CDR1 SGHRS, CDR2 YFSETQ. J was trimmed by 0 bases and V by 7 bases; bases with no gene match: 11. This CDR3 has 16 amino acids. This chain's CDR3 is CASGGGQGYMNTEAFF. DNA of the CDR3: TGCGCCAGCGGTGGCGGACAGGGCTACATGAACACTGAAGCTTTCTTT. Supplemented by reference TRBV5-1 and TRBJ1-1, the full variable domain reads KAGVTQTPRYLIKTRGQQVTLSCSPISGHRSVSWYQQTPGQGLQFLFEYFSETQRNKGNFPGRFSGRQFSNSRSEMNVSTLELGDSALYLCASGGGQGYMNTEAFFGQGTRLTVV.

The genes are TRBV28 and TRBJ1-4; D is perhaps TRBD1 (5 bases). Germline CDR1 is MDHEN and CDR2 is SYDVKM. The CDR3 covers 17 residues. V lost 3 bases and J 11 bases, leaving 25 bases between the germline ends. Written as DNA, the CDR3 is TGTGCCAGCAGTTTTCTCCCCCCACAGGACCAAATGAGGAAACTGTTTTTT. Amino acids: CASSFLPPQDQMRKLFF.

The rearrangement links TRBV28 to TRBJ2-7; 7 nucleotides align to TRBD1. This CDR3 is 14 amino acids long. Per the germline V gene, CDR1 is MDHEN and CDR2 is SYDVKM. Trimming removed 7 bases from V and 6 bases from J; junction bases left unmatched: 12. The CDR3 nucleotides read TGTGCCAGCACCTCGACAGGGATTAAGGGCGAGCAGTACTTC. Its translation: CASTSTGIKGEQYF.

This rearrangement joins TRBV7-2 to TRBJ2-5, with 10 bases fitting TRBD2. Germline CDR1 SGHTA, CDR2 FQGNSA. With 5 bases clipped from V and 6 bases from J, the junction kept 15 bases outside the gene matches. The length of the CDR3 is 17 residues. The CDR3 bases are TGTGCCAGCAGCCCGCGGGGTTTAGCGGGAGGTAGGCAGACCCAGTACTTC. Its protein is CASSPRGLAGGRQTQYF.

There are a few counts of this clone. This sequence joins TRBV28 and TRBJ1-5; tentative D call: TRBD1 (6 bases). Trimming shortened V by 6 bases and J by 0 bases, and 12 bases separated the two germline ends. Germline V gives CDR1 MDHEN, CDR2 SYDVKM. CDR3 length: 15 amino acids. This CDR3 is CASSTRGASNQPQHF. For the CDR3, the DNA is TGTGCCAGCAGCACTCGGGGGGCTAGCAATCAGCCCCAGCATTTT.

This clone has a handful of counts. The chain carries TRBV4-1 and TRBJ1-1, with D possibly matching TRBD1 (5 bases). The V end lost 4 bases, the J end lost 4 bases, and 10 bases lay between the germline ends. Germline-derived CDR1 and CDR2 are MGHRA and YSYEKL. This CDR3 is built from 13 residues. CDR3 sequence (DNA): TGCGCCAGCAGCCGCGGGGGGAGCACTGAAGCTTTCTTT. Encoded protein: CASSRGGSTEAFF.

This chain connects TRBV19 to TRBJ2-6, with 9 bases fitting TRBD1. The ends lost 6 bases at V and 0 bases at J; junction bases unmatched: 6. This CDR3 has 17 amino acids. Germline V gives CDR1 LNHDA, CDR2 SQIVND (reference sequence). DNA of the CDR3: TGTGCCAGTAGGGGGACAGGGTTTAACTCTGGGGCCAACGTCCTGACTTTC. It codes for CASRGTGFNSGANVLTF.

The V call is TRBV28, the J call TRBJ2-5, with 7 bases aligning to TRBD2. V gave up 3 bases and J gave up 5 bases; unmatched junction bases: 12. Germline values: CDR1 MDHEN, CDR2 SYDVKM. The CDR3 spans 16 residues. The CDR3, as DNA: TGTGCCAGCAGTTTCGGCGGCGGGAGAATTGGCGAGACCCAGTACTTC. Residues: CASSFGGGRIGETQYF.